A single sample is the source of the 11 T cell receptor beta chains below, sequenced in a study of type 1 regulatory T cells. TCRdb used MiXCR to reprocess the reads, holding one entry per CDR3 protein. The sample holds roughly 18,000 distinct CDR3 sequences, roughly a tenth seen once. The sample was CD4+ T cells, either the whole sample or a sorted fraction (not recorded which). Source of these receptors: a human donor in good health.

This clonotype has more than one count but fewer than ten. The V and J genes are TRBV5-1 and TRBJ2-7; unclear D gene. CDR1 is SGHRS and CDR2 is YFSETQ in the germline V gene. V was cut by 1 base and J by 5 bases, with 4 bases left in between. This CDR3 has 11 residues. The CDR3 DNA reads TGCGCCAGCAGCTTGCTCGACGAGCAGTACTTC. Encoded protein: CASSLLDEQYF.

This clonotype was counted ten times or more. This sequence joins TRBV20-1 and TRBJ2-2, with D possibly called TRBD1 or TRBD2 (5 bases each). Trimming left V 6 bases short and J 4 bases short, with 15 bases between. Germline-derived CDR1 and CDR2 are DFQATT and SNEGSKA (reference sequence). The CDR3 extends over 14 amino acids. The CDR3 nucleotides are TGCAGTGCCACGACGGGACCTACCACCGGGGAGCTGTTTTTT. This translates into CSATTGPTTGELFF.

This clonotype was observed a handful of times. The gene calls are TRBV12-3 or TRBV12-4 and TRBJ2-1, with TRBD2 matching 9 bases. J lost 6 bases, V lost 6 bases, and 12 bases had no gene match. CDR3 length: 16 amino acids. This CDR3 reads CASRSIGGRGSNEQFF. The CDR3 region has the DNA TGTGCCAGCAGATCCATTGGCGGGAGGGGTTCCAATGAGCAGTTCTTC.

This clonotype has a count of ten or more. The chain couples TRBV20-1 to TRBJ1-1, with 8 positions matching TRBD1. The V and J ends lost 6 bases and 11 bases, in that order; junction bases with no gene match: 14. Germline V gene sequence: CDR1 DFQATT, CDR2 SNEGSKA (reference sequence). The CDR3 sequence is 13 residues long. CDR3 residues: CSAEGQAEESAFF. The CDR3, as DNA: TGCAGTGCAGAGGGACAGGCCGAGGAATCGGCTTTCTTT.

This clonotype was seen ten or more times. The chain couples TRBV2 to TRBJ2-1, with TRBD2 matching over 7 bases. This CDR3 is 13 amino acids long. Germline CDR1 reads SNHLY; CDR2 reads FYNNEI. Unmatched junction bases numbered 6, after V lost 7 bases and J lost 6 bases. CDR3: CASTGLVGNEQFF. In DNA, the CDR3 is TGTGCCAGCACCGGACTAGTCGGCAATGAGCAGTTCTTC.

In this sample, this clonotype turned up many times. The chain combines TRBV5-1 with TRBJ2-1; D might be TRBD1 or TRBD2, each matching 5 bases. V shed 0 bases and J shed 0 bases, with 7 bases lying between them. CDR1 and CDR2 from the germline V gene are SGHRS and YFSETQ. The CDR3 is made up of 15 amino acids. The CDR3 coding sequence is TGCGCCAGCAGCTTGGTGGGGGACTCCTACAATGAGCAGTTCTTC. Amino acid sequence: CASSLVGDSYNEQFF.

This clonotype has ten or more counts. This sequence joins TRBV6-2 or TRBV6-3 and TRBJ2-7, with 14 bases matching TRBD2. The germline CDR1 and CDR2 sequences are MNHEY and SVGEGT. With V trimmed by 1 base and J by 0 bases, 5 bases remained unmatched. CDR3 length: 18 residues. CDR3 in DNA: TGTGCCAGCAGTTACTTTCGGACTAGCGGGAGGTCCTCCTACGAGCAGTACTTC. Encoded protein: CASSYFRTSGRSSYEQYF.

This clonotype was seen many times. The chain uses TRBV5-1 and TRBJ2-5; 13 bases are shared with TRBD2. The germline V gene has CDR1 SGHRS and CDR2 YFSETQ. V lost 4 bases and J lost 5; bases outside the gene matches: 5. The CDR3 is 15 amino acids. The CDR3 loop is CASSGGTSGAETQYF. For the CDR3, the DNA is TGCGCCAGCAGCGGAGGGACTAGCGGGGCCGAGACCCAGTACTTC.

This clonotype was counted at least ten times. The chain joins TRBV20-1 to TRBJ2-7; the D gene is possibly TRBD1 (5 bases). The V gene's germline CDR1 is DFQATT and CDR2 SNEGSKA (reference sequence). The CDR3 has 13 residues. With 3 bases removed from V and 2 bases from J, the gap between germline ends came to 11 bases. CDR3 in DNA: TGCAGTGCTAGCGGCAGGGCGACCTACGAGCAGTACTTC. Translating gives CSASGRATYEQYF.

Details on this clonotype: A much larger clone differs from this one at a single base, so this may be a read error. This chain uses TRBV29-1 with TRBJ2-3; D not resolved. The CDR3 sequence is 12 residues long. The germline CDR1 and CDR2 sequences are SQVTM and ANQGSEA. The CDR3 reads CSATESTDAQYF. CDR3 in DNA: TGCAGCGCAACGGAGTCCACAGATGCGCAGTATTTT.

The genes are TRBV6-5 and TRBJ2-5; TRBD1 agrees at 7 bases. The CDR3 totals 14 residues. Germline trimming cut 2 bases from V and 8 bases from J; bases unmatched to any gene: 8. Looked up from germline, CDR1 is MNHEY and CDR2 is SVGAGI. Here the CDR3 DNA reads TGTGCCAGCAGTTACCAGACAGGGCTCGGTACCCAGTACTTC. Protein: CASSYQTGLGTQYF.